Reported below is one TCR beta chain. Germline V gives CDR1 MNHNY, CDR2 SVGAGI (reference sequence). The CDR3 is 14 amino acids. The V end lost 3 bases, the J end lost 3 bases, and 11 bases lay between the germline ends. The data were obtained in a study of control samples from healthy donors and cancer patients. The method was immunoSEQ multiplex PCR; TCRdb's version includes in-frame clones alone and lacks a portion of them. There are over 100,000 clones in the sample; over 75% occur only once, and more than 2.5% lies in the top ten. The receptor was derived from a man in his fifties or sixties in good health. The V call is TRBV6-6, the J call TRBJ2-5; D is undetermined. Input material: blood. CDR3 bases: TGTGCCAGCAGTTATAACCCGCAGGAAGAGACCCAGTACTTC. This codes for CASSYNPQEETQYF.